These 22 T cell receptor beta chains share one sample of origin, sequenced in a study of shared clonotypes between healthy human individuals. Only in-frame clones appear in the TCRdb table, and some are missing; sequencing was by immunoSEQ multiplex PCR. Of approximately 2.5 million clones listed, more than 90% are singletons. Sequenced material: naive CD4+ T cells sorted from blood. Subset described: CD45RA+ positively selected. The source is a young man in good health.

J is TRBJ2-2 and V is TRBV18, with TRBD1 identical over 10 bases. V trimming: 0 bases; J trimming: 4 bases; junction bases outside the gene matches: 2. The CDR3 sequence is 16 residues long. The germline V gene has CDR1 KGHSH and CDR2 LQKENI. CDR3 residues: CASSPPGTGATGELFF. The CDR3 DNA follows: TGTGCCAGCTCACCACCCGGGACAGGGGCCACCGGGGAGCTGTTTTTT.

V gene TRBV5-4 combines with J gene TRBJ2-5; D gene ambiguous. CDR1 and CDR2 (germline): SGHNT, YYREEE (reference sequence). V was clipped by 1 base and J by 1 base, with 11 bases between them. The CDR3 has 15 amino acids. CDR3 protein: CASSLKRPPQETQYF. The CDR3 nucleotides read TGTGCCAGCAGCTTGAAGCGCCCCCCCCAAGAGACCCAGTACTTC.

The V gene is TRBV10-3, the J gene TRBJ2-2; D ambiguous. The ends were cut back, 4 bases at V and 6 bases at J, with 12 bases in the middle. Per germline, CDR1 ENHRY and CDR2 SYGVKD. This CDR3 contains 14 residues. The CDR3, as DNA: TGTGCCATCAGTGCCCTCACTAAGCCCGGGGAGCTGTTTTTT. Amino acid sequence: CAISALTKPGELFF.

This clone was found a few times. The chain couples TRBV7-2 to TRBJ2-7, with 8 bases fitting TRBD2. The J segment lost 2 bases and the V segment lost 6 bases, leaving 12 bases of the junction unmatched. The CDR3 runs 16 residues. Germline V gene data show CDR1 as SGHTA and CDR2 as FQGNSA. Here the CDR3 DNA reads TGTGCCAGCAGTTCAAAACCGGGACTAGAAGCCTACGAGCAGTACTTC. As protein: CASSSKPGLEAYEQYF.

The chain recombines TRBV19 with TRBJ2-5; 8 bases match TRBD1. This CDR3 spans 13 amino acids. The germline CDR1 and CDR2 sequences are LNHDA and SQIVND (reference sequence). Unmatched junction bases numbered 3, after V lost 4 bases and J lost 5 bases. Here the CDR3 reads CASSTNRGETQYF. The CDR3 DNA is TGTGCCAGTAGTACTAACAGGGGGGAGACCCAGTACTTC.

V is TRBV11-2 and J is TRBJ2-5; the match to TRBD2 covers 11 bases. The trim removed 3 bases at V and 4 bases at J, leaving 10 bases unmatched. In germline, CDR1 is SGHAT, CDR2 FQNNGV. The CDR3 consists of 17 residues. CDR3 nucleotide sequence: TGTGCCAGCAGCTTTAGTTGGGCTAGCGGGGGGACAGAGACCCAGTACTTC. Translating gives CASSFSWASGGTETQYF.

The genes are TRBV30 and TRBJ1-3; the D is unclear. V was trimmed by 5 bases and J by 4 bases, leaving 9 bases between them. The CDR3 has 12 amino acids. Germline loops: CDR1 GTSNPN, CDR2 SVGIG (reference sequence). This CDR3 reads CAWHDGGNTIYF. Written as DNA, the CDR3 is TGTGCCTGGCACGACGGGGGAAACACCATATATTTT.

This rearrangement joins TRBV6-5 to TRBJ2-2; TRBD2 agrees at 13 bases. CDR3 length: 16 amino acids. CDR1 MNHEY and CDR2 SVGAGI come from the germline V gene. Trimming at V came to 4 bases and at J to 5 bases, leaving 4 bases not matched to a gene. The CDR3 loop reads CASSFETSGGTGELFF. The CDR3, as DNA: TGTGCCAGCAGTTTCGAGACTAGCGGGGGGACCGGGGAGCTGTTTTTT.

The genes are TRBV12-2 and TRBJ1-3. TRBV12-2 is designated a pseudogene. This CDR3 comprises 16 residues. The CDR3 here is CASRLPGRYSGNTIYF. The CDR3 DNA sequence: TGTGCAAGTCGACTCCCGGGCAGGTACTCTGGAAACACCATATATTTT.

The chain carries TRBV10-2 and TRBJ2-2; D is unclear. Trimming shortened V by 7 bases and J by 4 bases, and 19 bases separated the two germline ends. Germline CDR1 and CDR2: WSHSY and SAAADI. CDR3 length: 16 residues. The CDR3 DNA reads TGCGCCAGCATCGCGAGCACGCCTGCTATCACCGGGGAGCTGTTTTTT. Residues: CASIASTPAITGELFF.

This chain links TRBV6-1 with TRBJ2-5; D might be TRBD2 (6 bases). V lost 7 bases and J 3 bases, leaving 9 bases between the germline ends. Germline V gene lookup returns CDR1 MNHNS and CDR2 SASEGT. The CDR3 is 12 amino acids. The CDR3 protein is CASTLAKETQYF. In DNA, the CDR3 is TGTGCCAGCACCCTAGCGAAAGAGACCCAGTACTTC.

About this clone: The same CDR3 also results from other DNA sequences found in this sample. This chain links TRBV7-2 with TRBJ2-3; D unresolved. The CDR3 has 12 residues. Germline V gene sequence: CDR1 SGHTA, CDR2 FQGNSA. V lost 5 bases to trimming and J lost 4 bases, with 7 bases between them. CDR3 sequence: CASSRGADTQYF. In DNA form, the CDR3 reads TGTGCCAGCAGCCGAGGAGCAGATACGCAGTATTTT.

V is TRBV5-1 and J is TRBJ1-1; 10 bases line up with TRBD1. J was trimmed by 5 bases and V by 6 bases; bases with no gene match: 10. The CDR3 spans 15 residues. Germline V lookup: CDR1 SGHRS, CDR2 YFSETQ. This CDR3 reads CASTATGGAETEAFF. The CDR3 DNA is TGCGCCAGCACTGCGACAGGGGGCGCCGAGACTGAAGCTTTCTTT.

The V call is TRBV6-5, the J call TRBJ2-7, with TRBD2 identical over 12 bases. Germline loops: CDR1 MNHEY, CDR2 SVGAGI. The CDR3 has 15 amino acids. V lost 7 bases to trimming and J lost 3 bases; unmatched junction nucleotides: 7. This CDR3 is CASKMGLAGSYEQYF. The CDR3 DNA follows: TGTGCCAGCAAAATGGGACTAGCGGGCAGCTACGAGCAGTACTTC.

This clone was found once. The V call is TRBV2, the J call TRBJ2-1; 7 nucleotides align to TRBD2. V lost 6 bases to trimming and J lost 3 bases; unmatched junction nucleotides: 11. Germline V lookup: CDR1 SNHLY, CDR2 FYNNEI. The CDR3 sequence is 16 residues long. CDR3 sequence: CASRGSLADRYNEQFF. As DNA, the CDR3 is TGTGCCAGCAGAGGGAGTCTAGCGGACCGCTACAATGAGCAGTTCTTC.

The chain joins TRBV7-2 to TRBJ1-1; D remains unclear. The germline V and J ends were trimmed by 2 bases and 3 bases, with 7 bases remaining between them. The CDR3 is 13 amino acids. Per the germline V gene, CDR1 is SGHTA and CDR2 is FQGNSA. The CDR3 is CASSLSSDTEAFF. The CDR3 DNA follows: TGTGCCAGCAGCTTATCGTCGGACACTGAAGCTTTCTTT.

In DNA form, the CDR3 reads TGTGCCACCAGCAGTTCCAGGAACCTCCACTACACCTTC. Its translation: CATSSSRNLHYTF. The chain recombines TRBV15 with TRBJ1-2; D uncertain. Trimming stripped 3 bases from V and 10 bases from J, with 15 bases between. CDR3 size: 13 residues. Germline CDR1 and CDR2: LNHNV and YYDKDF (reference sequence).

This CDR3 reads CASSLDPDSYGYTF. As DNA, the CDR3 is TGTGCCAGCAGCTTGGACCCCGACAGCTATGGCTACACCTTC. This sequence joins TRBV5-4 and TRBJ1-2; D perhaps matches TRBD1 (5 bases). Germline lookup yields CDR1 SGHNT and CDR2 YYREEE (reference sequence). Trimming left V 0 bases short and J 4 bases short, with 10 bases between. The CDR3 loop spans 14 amino acids.

This clone showed up just a few times. V is TRBV30 and J is TRBJ2-1, with D tentatively TRBD1 (5 bases). Germline V gives CDR1 GTSNPN, CDR2 SVGIG (reference sequence). The CDR3 loop spans 12 amino acids. The V end lost 5 bases, the J end lost 5 bases, and 10 bases lay between the germline ends. CDR3 DNA: TGTGCCTGGGGCAGGGAAAACAATGAGCAGTTCTTC. Translating gives CAWGRENNEQFF. The variable domain in full, with the rest retrieved from reference TRBV30 and TRBJ2-1, is SQTIHQWPATLVQPVGSPLSLECTVEGTSNPNLYWYRQAAGRGLQLLFYSVGIGQISSEVPQNLSASRPQDRQFILSSKKLLLSDSGFYLCAWGRENNEQFFGPGTRLTVL.

The V call is TRBV5-8, the J call TRBJ1-4; D not resolved. The CDR3 covers 13 residues. V lost 5 bases, J lost 13 bases, and 18 bases lay in between. Germline CDR1 SGHTS, CDR2 YDEGEE. CDR3 in amino acids: CASSTRPAVGLFF. CDR3 DNA sequence: TGTGCCAGCAGTACCAGACCCGCGGTCGGACTGTTTTTT. The full variable domain, with the rest looked up from reference TRBV5-8 and TRBJ1-4, is EAGVTQSPTHLIKTRGQQATLRCSPISGHTSVYWYQQALGLGLQFLLWYDEGEERNRGNFPPRFSGRQFPNYSSELNVNALELEDSALYLCASSTRPAVGLFFGSGTQLSVL.

V usage is TRBV27 and J usage is TRBJ2-2; 8 positions agree with TRBD2. CDR3 length equals 16 residues. After removal of 5 bases from V and 1 base from J, the junction contained 6 bases not matched to a gene. Germline loops: CDR1 MNHEY, CDR2 SMNVEV (reference sequence). CDR3 coding DNA: TGTGCCAGCAGTCCTAGCGGGCAATTGAACACCGGGGAGCTGTTTTTT. As protein: CASSPSGQLNTGELFF.

The chain joins TRBV7-2 to TRBJ2-4; 7 bases are shared with TRBD1. Unmatched junction bases numbered 6, after V lost 1 base and J lost 9 bases. Germline CDR1 SGHTA, CDR2 FQGNSA. This CDR3 region has 14 residues. The CDR3 DNA sequence: TGTGCCAGCAGCTTAGGGACAGGTTTTAGCATTCAGTACTTC. It encodes CASSLGTGFSIQYF.